A selection of T cell receptor beta chains follows, all from one sample in a study of T cell responses to AZD1222 COVID-19 vaccine. Some clones are missing from TCRdb's copy, which holds only in-frame ones; the method was immunoSEQ multiplex PCR. The sample gives tens of thousands of clones, 80% to 90% of which show up once; about 6% is in the top ten. This specimen consisted of peripheral blood, obtained 28 days after the second AZD1222 dose. The receptors stem from an adult who received the AZD1222 COVID-19 vaccine. CDR3s leave out the opening cysteine and the closing phenylalanine or tryptophan.

j_call v_call cdr3_length cdr3_aa
TRBJ1-2 TRBV25-1 13 ASSEPGQGYYGYT
TRBJ1-4 TRBV3-1/TRBV3-2 13 ASSPGQGREEKLF
TRBJ2-4 TRBV3-1/TRBV3-2 14 ASSQGPGTRWNIQY
TRBJ2-1 TRBV10-1 13 ASKEGQGADNEQF
TRBJ1-2 TRBV14 14 ASSQEWLAARNGYT
TRBJ1-6 TRBV27 12 ASSLVGGDSPLH
TRBJ1-2 TRBV5-1 12 ASRDEGANYGYT
TRBJ2-2 TRBV13 17 ASSLEGFLTGENTGELF
TRBJ1-6 TRBV4-2 13 ASSQDPGLDSPLH
TRBJ1-2 TRBV5-1 15 ASSLRQGITGNYGYT
TRBJ2-7 TRBV5-6 11 ASSLGLGGLQY
TRBJ2-3 TRBV5-1 12 ASSLEKLTDTQY
TRBJ1-1 TRBV5-8 13 ASSPRQERNTEAF
TRBJ1-2 TRBV9 10 ASSAYYYGYT
TRBJ2-7 TRBV27 11 ASSWGQNYEQY
TRBJ1-2 TRBV25-1 10 ASSEGRYGYT
TRBJ1-1 TRBV5-6 14 ASSLDAGTIGTEAF
TRBJ2-7 TRBV5-1 15 ASSPRLAGGTPMKQY
TRBJ1-6 TRBV6-5 12 ASALRGQNSPLH
TRBJ2-7 TRBV5-1 12 ASSFETSYDEQY
TRBJ2-1 TRBV12-3/TRBV12-4 11 ASTSQDYNEQF
TRBJ2-1 TRBV7-7 12 AVRNGGGGNEQF
TRBJ1-1 TRBV2 12 ASSDSGMNTEAF
TRBJ1-5 TRBV3-1/TRBV3-2 12 ASSQGLSNQPQH
TRBJ1-2 TRBV9 12 ASSVALATGGYT
TRBJ2-1 TRBV19 13 ASSKRVRSYNEQF
TRBJ2-7 TRBV15 13 ATSRDFAGSYEQY
TRBJ2-1 TRBV9 12 ASSVRTLRDEQF
TRBJ2-1 TRBV12-3/TRBV12-4 11 ASSLNRWNEQF
TRBJ1-1 TRBV19 13 ASSRGQGAYTEAF
TRBJ1-2 TRBV2 11 ASSTTGSYGYT
TRBJ2-1 TRBV5-1 13 ASSSYWANYNEQF
TRBJ1-5 TRBV11-3 15 ASSLWKEGGRRQPQH
TRBJ2-3 TRBV4-3 12 ASSQVVGRGAQY
TRBJ2-5 TRBV5-8 14 ASSSRLAGLQETQY
TRBJ1-6 TRBV19 13 ASSQAYSYNSPLH
TRBJ1-1 TRBV24-1 12 ATSETGGDTEAF
TRBJ1-6 TRBV5-6 15 ASSLPIGQTYNSPLH
TRBJ2-5 TRBV7-9 13 ASSPGWGAPGAQY
TRBJ2-7 TRBV28 12 ASRVPGGGYEQY
TRBJ2-3 TRBV2 14 ASSLRGGGRSDTQY
TRBJ1-1 TRBV7-9 13 ASSFGLLMNTEAF
TRBJ1-6 TRBV3-1/TRBV3-2 12 ASRFGQYNSPLH
TRBJ1-1 TRBV5-1 12 ASSWTGSNTEAF
TRBJ1-5 TRBV18 11 ASSPGDSKPQH
TRBJ2-7 TRBV5-1 12 ASSYWDSSYEQY
TRBJ2-7 TRBV7-2 11 ASSIRQGFEQY
TRBJ2-5 TRBV7-7 14 ASSLSPGGVGETQY
TRBJ1-5 TRBV5-1 14 ASSQDPGANNQPQH
TRBJ2-5 TRBV16 12 ASSQSGGPQTQY
TRBJ2-6 TRBV5-6 13 ASSPIRVGANVLT
TRBJ2-1 TRBV28 13 ASSLSGRSYNEQF
TRBJ1-2 TRBV7-9 13 ASSLEGQVYYGYT
TRBJ1-5 TRBV5-8 9 ASSLLQPQH
TRBJ2-3 TRBV18 15 ASSPRDRVGNTDTQY
TRBJ1-1 TRBV7-8 12 ASSSGNPNTEAF
TRBJ1-4 TRBV7-2 14 ASSLLPGRTGEKLF
TRBJ2-3 TRBV29-1 12 SVGQGISTDTQY
TRBJ1-1 TRBV7-9 12 ASSLSPRGTEAF
TRBJ1-5 TRBV2 12 ASEWTGGNQPQH